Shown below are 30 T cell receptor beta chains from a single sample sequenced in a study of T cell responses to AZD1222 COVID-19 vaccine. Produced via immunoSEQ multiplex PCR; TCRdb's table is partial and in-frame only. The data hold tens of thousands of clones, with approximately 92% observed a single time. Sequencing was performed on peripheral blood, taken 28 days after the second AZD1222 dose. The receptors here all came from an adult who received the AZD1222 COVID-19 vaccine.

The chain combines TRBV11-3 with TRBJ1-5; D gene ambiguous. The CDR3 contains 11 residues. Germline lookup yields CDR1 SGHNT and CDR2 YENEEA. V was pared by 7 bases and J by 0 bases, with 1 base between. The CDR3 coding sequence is TGTGCCAGCATTAGCAATCAGCCCCAGCATTTT. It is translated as CASISNQPQHF.

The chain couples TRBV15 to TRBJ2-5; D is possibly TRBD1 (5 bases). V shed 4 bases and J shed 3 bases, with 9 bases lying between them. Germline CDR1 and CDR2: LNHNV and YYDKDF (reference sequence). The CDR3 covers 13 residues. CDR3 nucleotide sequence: TGTGCCACCAGCAAAGGGGCCGAAGAGACCCAGTACTTC. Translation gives CATSKGAEETQYF.

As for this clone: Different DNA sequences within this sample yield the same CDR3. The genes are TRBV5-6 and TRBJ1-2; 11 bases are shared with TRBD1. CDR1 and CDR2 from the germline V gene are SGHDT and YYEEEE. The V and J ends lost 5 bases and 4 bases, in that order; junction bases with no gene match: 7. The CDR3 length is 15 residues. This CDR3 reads CASSRGQGASYGYTF. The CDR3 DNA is TGTGCCAGCAGTCGCGGACAGGGGGCAAGCTATGGCTACACCTTC.

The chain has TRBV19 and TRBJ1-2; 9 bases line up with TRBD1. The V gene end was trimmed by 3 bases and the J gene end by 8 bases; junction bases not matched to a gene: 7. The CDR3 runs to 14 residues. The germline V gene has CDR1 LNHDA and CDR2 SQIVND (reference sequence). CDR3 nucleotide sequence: TGTGCCAGTAGTATGGGGGGACAGGGTCGAGGCTACACCTTC. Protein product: CASSMGGQGRGYTF.

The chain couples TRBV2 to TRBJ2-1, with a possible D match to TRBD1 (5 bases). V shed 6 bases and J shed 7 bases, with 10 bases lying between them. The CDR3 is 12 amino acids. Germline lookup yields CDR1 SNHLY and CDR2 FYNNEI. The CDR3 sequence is CASSRDRNEQFF. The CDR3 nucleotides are TGTGCCAGCAGCCGCGACAGAAATGAGCAGTTCTTC.

The CDR3, as DNA: TGTGCCAGCAGCTTGCAGATAGGGGGGTCGACCTACGAGCAGTACTTC. This encodes CASSLQIGGSTYEQYF. V is TRBV5-4 and J is TRBJ2-7; D may match TRBD1 or TRBD2 (6 bases each). The germline CDR1 and CDR2 sequences are SGHNT and YYREEE (reference sequence). The V and J ends lost 1 base and 2 bases respectively, with 16 bases between them. The CDR3 sequence is 16 residues long.

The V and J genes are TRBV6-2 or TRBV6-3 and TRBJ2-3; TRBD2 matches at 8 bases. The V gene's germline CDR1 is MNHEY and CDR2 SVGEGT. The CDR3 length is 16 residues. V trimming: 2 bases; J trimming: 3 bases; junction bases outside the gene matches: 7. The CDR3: CASSYKGGGPTDTQYF. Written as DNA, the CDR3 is TGTGCCAGCAGTTACAAGGGCGGGGGGCCTACAGATACGCAGTATTTT.

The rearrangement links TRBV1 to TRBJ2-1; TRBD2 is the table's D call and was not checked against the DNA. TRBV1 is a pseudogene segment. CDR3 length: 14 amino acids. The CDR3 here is CTSSHGEEYNEQFF. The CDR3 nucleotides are TGCACCAGCAGCCACGGGGAGGAATACAATGAGCAGTTCTTC.

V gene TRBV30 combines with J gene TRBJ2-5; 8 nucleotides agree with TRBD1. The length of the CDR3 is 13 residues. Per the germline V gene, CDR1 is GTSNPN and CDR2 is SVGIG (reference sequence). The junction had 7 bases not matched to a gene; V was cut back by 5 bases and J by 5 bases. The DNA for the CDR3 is TGTGCCTGGGACAAAACAGGGGGTGAGACCCAGTACTTC. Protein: CAWDKTGGETQYF.

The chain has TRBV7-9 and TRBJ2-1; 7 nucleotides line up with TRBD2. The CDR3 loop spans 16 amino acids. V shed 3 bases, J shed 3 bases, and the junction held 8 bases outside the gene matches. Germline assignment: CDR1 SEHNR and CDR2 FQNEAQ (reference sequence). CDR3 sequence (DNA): TGTGCCAGCAGCTTGCAGCAAGCGGGAAACTACAATGAGCAGTTCTTC. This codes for CASSLQQAGNYNEQFF.

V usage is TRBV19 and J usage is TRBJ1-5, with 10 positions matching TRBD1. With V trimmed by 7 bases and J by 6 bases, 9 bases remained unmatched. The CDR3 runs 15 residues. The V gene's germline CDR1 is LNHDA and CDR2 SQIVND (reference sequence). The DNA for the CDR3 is TGTGCCAGTACCATCGACAGGGGGCTTGGTCAGCCCCAGCATTTT. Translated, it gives CASTIDRGLGQPQHF.

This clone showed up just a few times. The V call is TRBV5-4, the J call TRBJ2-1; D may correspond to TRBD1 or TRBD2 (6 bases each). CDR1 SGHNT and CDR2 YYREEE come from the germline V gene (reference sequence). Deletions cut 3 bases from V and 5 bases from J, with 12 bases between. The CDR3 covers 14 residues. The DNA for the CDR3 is TGTGCCAGCAGCTGGGGGGCCACCGACAATGAGCAGTTCTTC. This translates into CASSWGATDNEQFF.

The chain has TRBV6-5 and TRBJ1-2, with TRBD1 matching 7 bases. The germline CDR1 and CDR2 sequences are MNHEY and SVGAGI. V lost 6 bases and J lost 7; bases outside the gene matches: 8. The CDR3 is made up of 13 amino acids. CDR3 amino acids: CASSQGNRGGYTF. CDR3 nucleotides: TGTGCCAGCAGCCAAGGCAACAGGGGTGGCTACACCTTC.

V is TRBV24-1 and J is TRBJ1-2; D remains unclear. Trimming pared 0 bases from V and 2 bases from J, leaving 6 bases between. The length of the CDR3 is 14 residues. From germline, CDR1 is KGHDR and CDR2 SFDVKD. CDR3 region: CATSDLTDNYGYTF. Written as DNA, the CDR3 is TGTGCCACCAGTGATTTGACCGACAACTATGGCTACACCTTC.

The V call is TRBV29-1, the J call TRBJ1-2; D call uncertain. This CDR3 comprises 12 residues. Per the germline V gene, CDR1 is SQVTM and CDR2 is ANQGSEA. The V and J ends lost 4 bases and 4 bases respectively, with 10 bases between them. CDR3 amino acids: CSVGAPIYGYTF. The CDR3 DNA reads TGCAGCGTTGGGGCCCCCATCTATGGCTACACCTTC.

The chain's CDR3 is CARRDSYNSPLHF. CDR3 nucleotide sequence: TGTGCCCGCCGGGACAGCTATAATTCACCCCTCCACTTT. The V and J genes are TRBV30 and TRBJ1-6; 7 nucleotides agree with TRBD1. V shed 8 bases, J shed 3 bases, and the junction held 4 bases outside the gene matches. The CDR3 length is 13 residues. Germline-derived CDR1 and CDR2 are GTSNPN and SVGIG (reference sequence).

This CDR3 reads CASSLLGGQEYV. CDR3 sequence (DNA): TGTGCCAGCAGTTTATTGGGGGGGCAGGAGTACGTC. The genes are TRBV28 and TRBJ2-7; TRBD2 is a possible D gene (7 bases). The V gene's germline CDR1 is MDHEN and CDR2 SYDVKM. The length of the CDR3 is 12 residues. The V gene lost 1 base and the J gene lost 11 bases, with 12 bases spanning the gap.

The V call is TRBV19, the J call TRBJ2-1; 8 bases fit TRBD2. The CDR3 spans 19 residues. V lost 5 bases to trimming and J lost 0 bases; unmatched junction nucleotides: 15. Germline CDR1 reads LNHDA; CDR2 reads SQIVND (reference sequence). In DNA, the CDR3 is TGTGCCAGTAGTCAAGGCGGGGGGACAATCCGCGGCTCCTACAATGAGCAGTTCTTC. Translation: CASSQGGGTIRGSYNEQFF.

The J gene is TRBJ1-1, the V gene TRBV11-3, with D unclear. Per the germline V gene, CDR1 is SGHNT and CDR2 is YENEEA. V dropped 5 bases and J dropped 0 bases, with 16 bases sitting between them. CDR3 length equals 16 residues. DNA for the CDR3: TGTGCCAGCAGCCCTGCGGCAGGAAACATGAACACTGAAGCTTTCTTT. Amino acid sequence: CASSPAAGNMNTEAFF.

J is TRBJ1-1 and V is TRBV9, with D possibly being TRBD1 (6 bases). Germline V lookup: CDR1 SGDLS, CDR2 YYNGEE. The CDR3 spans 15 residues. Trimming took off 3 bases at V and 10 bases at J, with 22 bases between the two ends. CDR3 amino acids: CASSATVGQQGAAFF. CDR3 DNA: TGTGCCAGCAGCGCCACCGTTGGCCAACAGGGTGCAGCTTTCTTT. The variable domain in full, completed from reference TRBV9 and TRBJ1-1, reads DSGVTQTPKHLITATGQRVTLRCSPRSGDLSVYWYQQSLDQGLQFLIQYYNGEERAKGNILERFSAQQFPDLHSELNLSSLELGDSALYFCASSATVGQQGAAFFGQGTRLTVV.

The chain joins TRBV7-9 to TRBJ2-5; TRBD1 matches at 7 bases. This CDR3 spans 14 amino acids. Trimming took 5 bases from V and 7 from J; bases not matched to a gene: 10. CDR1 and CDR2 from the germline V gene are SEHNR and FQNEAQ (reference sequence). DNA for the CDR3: TGTGCCAGCAGCATGGACAGGACCAGGGGGACCCAGTACTTC. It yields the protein CASSMDRTRGTQYF.

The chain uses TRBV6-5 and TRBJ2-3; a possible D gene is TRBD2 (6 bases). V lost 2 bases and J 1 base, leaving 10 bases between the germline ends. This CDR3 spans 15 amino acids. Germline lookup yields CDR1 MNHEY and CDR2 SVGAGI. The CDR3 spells CASSYPRGGTDTQYF. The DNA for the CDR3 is TGTGCCAGCAGTTACCCGCGGGGTGGCACAGATACGCAGTATTTT.

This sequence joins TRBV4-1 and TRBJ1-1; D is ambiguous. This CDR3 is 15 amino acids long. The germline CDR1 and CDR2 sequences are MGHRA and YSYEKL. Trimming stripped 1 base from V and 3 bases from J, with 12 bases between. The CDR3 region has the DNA TGCGCCAGCAGCCAAGTACAACGGTTAGACACTGAAGCTTTCTTT. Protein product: CASSQVQRLDTEAFF.

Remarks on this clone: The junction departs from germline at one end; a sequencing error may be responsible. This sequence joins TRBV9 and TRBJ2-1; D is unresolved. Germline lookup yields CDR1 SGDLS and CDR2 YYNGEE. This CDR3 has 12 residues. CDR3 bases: TGTGCCAGCAGCCTCTATGACAACGAGCAGTTCTTC. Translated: CASSLYDNEQFF. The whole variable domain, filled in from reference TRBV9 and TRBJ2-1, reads DSGVTQTPKHLITATGQRVTLRCSPRSGDLSVYWYQQSLDQGLQFLIQYYNGEERAKGNILERFSAQQFPDLHSELNLSSLELGDSALYFCASSLYDNEQFFGPGTRLTVL.

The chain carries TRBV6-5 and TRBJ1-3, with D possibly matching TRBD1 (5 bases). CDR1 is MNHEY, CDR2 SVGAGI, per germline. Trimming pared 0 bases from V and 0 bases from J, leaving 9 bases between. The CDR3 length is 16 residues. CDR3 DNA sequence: TGTGCCAGCAGTTACTCGGGGGGTACCTCTGGAAACACCATATATTTT. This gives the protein CASSYSGGTSGNTIYF.

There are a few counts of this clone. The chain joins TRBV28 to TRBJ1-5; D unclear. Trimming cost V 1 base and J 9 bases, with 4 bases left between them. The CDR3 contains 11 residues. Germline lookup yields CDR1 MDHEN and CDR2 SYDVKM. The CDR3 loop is CASSLLGPQHF. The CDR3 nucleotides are TGTGCCAGCAGTTTATTAGGGCCCCAGCATTTT.

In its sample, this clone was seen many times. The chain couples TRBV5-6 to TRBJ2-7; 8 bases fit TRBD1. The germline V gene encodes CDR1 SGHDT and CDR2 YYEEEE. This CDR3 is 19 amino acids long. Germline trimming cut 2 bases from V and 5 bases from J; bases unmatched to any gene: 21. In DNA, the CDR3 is TGTGCCAGCAGCTTTTTCGTGGGACAGGTTCGTCGGGGGTATGACGAGCAGTACGTC. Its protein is CASSFFVGQVRRGYDEQYV.

CDR3 region: CASRGTQATNEKLFF. CDR3 nucleotide sequence: TGTGCCAGCAGGGGGACTCAAGCAACTAATGAAAAACTGTTTTTT. The J gene is TRBJ1-4, the V gene TRBV6-5; perhaps TRBD1 as D (5 bases). The germline V and J ends were trimmed by 6 bases and 0 bases, with 11 bases remaining between them. Germline V gene sequence: CDR1 MNHEY, CDR2 SVGAGI. The CDR3 consists of 15 residues.

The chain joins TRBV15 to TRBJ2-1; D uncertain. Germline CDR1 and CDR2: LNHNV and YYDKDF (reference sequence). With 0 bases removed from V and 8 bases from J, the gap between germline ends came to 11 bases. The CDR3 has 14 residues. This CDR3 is CATSRDLISDEQFF. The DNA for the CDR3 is TGTGCCACCAGCAGAGATCTGATTTCGGATGAGCAGTTCTTC.

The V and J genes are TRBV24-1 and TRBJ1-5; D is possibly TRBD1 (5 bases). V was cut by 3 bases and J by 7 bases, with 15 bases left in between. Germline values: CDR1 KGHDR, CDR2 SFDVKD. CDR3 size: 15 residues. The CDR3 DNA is TGTGCCACCAGTGATAATAGCCGCGCAGGGCAGCCCCAGCATTTT. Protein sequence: CATSDNSRAGQPQHF.